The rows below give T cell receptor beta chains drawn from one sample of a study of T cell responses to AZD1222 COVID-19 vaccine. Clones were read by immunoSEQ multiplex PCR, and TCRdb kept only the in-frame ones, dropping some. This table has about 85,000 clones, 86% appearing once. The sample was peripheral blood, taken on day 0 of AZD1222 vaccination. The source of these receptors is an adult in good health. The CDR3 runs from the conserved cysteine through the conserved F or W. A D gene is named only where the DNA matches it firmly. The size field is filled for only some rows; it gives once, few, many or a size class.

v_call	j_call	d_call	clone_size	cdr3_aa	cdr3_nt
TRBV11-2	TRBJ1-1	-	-	CASSLRWGDKNTEAFF	TGTGCCAGCAGCTTACGTTGGGGCGACAAGAACACTGAAGCTTTCTTT
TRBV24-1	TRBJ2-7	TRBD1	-	CATSDPDRGYEQYF	TGTGCCACCAGTGATCCGGACAGGGGCTACGAGCAGTACTTC
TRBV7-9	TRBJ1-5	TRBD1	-	CASSLASGQGNQPQHF	TGTGCCAGCAGCTTAGCGTCGGGACAGGGCAATCAGCCCCAGCATTTT
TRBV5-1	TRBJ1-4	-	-	CASSTSLGEKLFF	TGCGCCAGCAGCACCTCCTTGGGTGAAAAACTGTTTTTT
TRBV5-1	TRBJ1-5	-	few	CASSFGTENQPQHF	TGCGCCAGCAGCTTCGGGACGGAAAATCAGCCCCAGCATTTT
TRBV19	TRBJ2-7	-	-	CASSRDSYEQYF	TGTGCCAGTAGCCGGGACTCCTACGAGCAGTACTTC
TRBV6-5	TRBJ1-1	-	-	CASSHGGMTEAFF	TGTGCCAGCAGCCACGGGGGGATGACTGAAGCTTTCTTT
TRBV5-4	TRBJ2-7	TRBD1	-	CASSTPGQGAYEQYF	TGTGCCAGCAGCACCCCTGGGCAGGGGGCGTACGAGCAGTACTTC
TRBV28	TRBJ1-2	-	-	CASSFSTLTNYGYTF	TGTGCCAGCAGTTTTTCCACCCTAACCAACTATGGCTACACCTTC
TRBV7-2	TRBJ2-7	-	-	CASSLGRTLNNEQYF	TGTGCCAGCAGCTTAGGCCGGACTCTGAACAACGAGCAGTACTTC
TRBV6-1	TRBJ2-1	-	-	CASSEARNEQFF	TGTGCCAGCAGTGAAGCTCGCAATGAGCAGTTCTTC
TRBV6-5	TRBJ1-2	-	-	CASSYVTADGYTF	TGTGCCAGCAGTTATGTGACAGCAGATGGCTACACCTTC
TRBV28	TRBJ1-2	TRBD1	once	CASRDSRNYGYTF	TGTGCCAGCCGGGACAGCCGGAACTATGGCTACACCTTC
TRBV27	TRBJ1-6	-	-	CASRSQGSYNSPLHF	TGTGCCAGCAGGTCTCAGGGGTCCTATAATTCACCCCTCCACTTT
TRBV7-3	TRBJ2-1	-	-	CASSLGTSTGEQFF	TGTGCCAGCAGCTTAGGGACGTCTACAGGTGAGCAGTTCTTC
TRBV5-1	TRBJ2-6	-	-	CASSLEPGANVLTF	TGCGCCAGCAGCCTCGAGCCTGGGGCCAACGTCCTGACTTTC
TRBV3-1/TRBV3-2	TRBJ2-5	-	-	CASSHGPETQYF	TGTGCCAGCAGCCACGGTCCAGAGACCCAGTACTTC
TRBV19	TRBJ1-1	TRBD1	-	CASSPSTGRGTEAFF	TGTGCCAGTAGTCCCTCGACAGGGAGAGGGACTGAAGCTTTCTTT
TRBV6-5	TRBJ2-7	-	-	CASSQISEQYF	TGTGCCAGCAGCCAGATTAGTGAGCAGTACTTC
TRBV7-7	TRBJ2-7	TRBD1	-	CASSLAGTGNEQYF	TGTGCTAGCAGCTTAGCAGGGACAGGGAACGAGCAGTACTTC
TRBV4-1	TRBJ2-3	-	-	CASSQEPHITTDTQYF	TGCGCCAGCAGCCAAGAACCCCACATCACCACAGATACGCAGTATTTT
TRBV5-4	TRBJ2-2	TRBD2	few	CASSLGLAGSDGELFF	TGTGCCAGCAGCCTGGGACTAGCGGGATCGGACGGGGAGCTGTTTTTT
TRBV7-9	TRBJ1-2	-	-	CASSFWDGYTF	TGTGCCAGCAGCTTTTGGGATGGCTACACCTTC
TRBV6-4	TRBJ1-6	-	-	CASSVDSVNSPLHF	TGTGCCAGCAGTGTGGACAGCGTTAATTCACCCCTCCACTTT